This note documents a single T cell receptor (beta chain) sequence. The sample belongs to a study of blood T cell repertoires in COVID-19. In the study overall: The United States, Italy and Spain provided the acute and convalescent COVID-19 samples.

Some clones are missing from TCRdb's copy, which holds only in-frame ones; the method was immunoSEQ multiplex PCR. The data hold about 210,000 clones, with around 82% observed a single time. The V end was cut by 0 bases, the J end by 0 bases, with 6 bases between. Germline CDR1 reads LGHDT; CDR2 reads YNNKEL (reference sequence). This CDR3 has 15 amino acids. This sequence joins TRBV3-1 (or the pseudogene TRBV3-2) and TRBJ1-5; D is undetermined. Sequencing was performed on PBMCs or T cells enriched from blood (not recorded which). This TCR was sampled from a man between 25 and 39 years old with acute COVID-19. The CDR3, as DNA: TGTGCCAGCAGCCAAGATCCCAATAGCAATCAGCCCCAGCATTTT. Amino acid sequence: CASSQDPNSNQPQHF.